The 32 T cell receptor beta chains below were found in one sample sequenced in a study of graft-versus-host responses after intestinal transplantation. Profiled with immunoSEQ multiplex PCR; TCRdb holds only in-frame clones, not every one. Of more than 95,000 clones in the sample, around nine tenths were seen once. The antigens for these receptors are not known. Here the sequenced sample was unstimulated CD4+ T cells sorted from spleen or lymph node cells, taken before intestinal transplant. These receptors were collected from a human donor who received an intestinal transplant.

This clone was detected a few times. J is TRBJ1-4 and V is TRBV6-5; TRBD1 is a possible D gene (6 bases). With 2 bases removed from V and 10 bases from J, the gap between germline ends came to 14 bases. Per the germline V gene, CDR1 is MNHEY and CDR2 is SVGAGI. The CDR3 has 14 residues. CDR3 amino acids: CASSYRDTEGKLFF. CDR3 bases: TGTGCCAGCAGTTACCGGGACACCGAAGGAAAACTGTTTTTT.

The chain has TRBV4-2 and TRBJ1-1; the D gene is possibly TRBD1 (5 bases). CDR1 and CDR2 from the germline V gene are LGHNA and YNFKEQ. The CDR3 length is 14 residues. Trimming took 2 bases from V and 4 from J, leaving 11 bases between them. The CDR3 nucleotides are TGTGCCAGCAGCCAAAAAGACAGAGGCACTGAAGCTTTCTTT. Translating gives CASSQKDRGTEAFF.

The chain is built from TRBV4-1 and TRBJ2-7; possibly TRBD1 for D (6 bases). The CDR3 sequence is 14 residues long. The V end lost 1 base, the J end lost 4 bases, and 11 bases lay between the germline ends. From germline, CDR1 is MGHRA and CDR2 YSYEKL. CDR3 amino acids: CASSQVDRSYEQYF. CDR3 coding DNA: TGCGCCAGCAGCCAAGTGGACAGATCTTACGAGCAGTACTTC.

V is TRBV19 and J is TRBJ1-1; D ambiguous. The V end lost 7 bases, the J end lost 1 base, and 7 bases lay between the germline ends. This CDR3 is built from 12 residues. Germline loops: CDR1 LNHDA, CDR2 SQIVND (reference sequence). In nucleotides, the CDR3 is TGTGCCAGTAATCGTAGGAACACTGAAGCTTTCTTT. This gives the protein CASNRRNTEAFF.

The count of this clone is one. The chain links TRBV25-1 to TRBJ2-1; the match to TRBD2 covers 9 bases. The CDR3 contains 17 residues. J was trimmed by 7 bases and V by 4 bases; bases with no gene match: 14. CDR1 and CDR2 (germline): MGHDK, SYGVNS. CDR3 sequence: CASSGGSGSRRRNEQFF. Written as DNA, the CDR3 is TGTGCCAGCAGTGGAGGTAGCGGGAGTAGGAGAAGGAATGAGCAGTTCTTC. The complete variable domain, with remaining parts taken from reference TRBV25-1 and TRBJ2-1, reads EADIYQTPRYLVIGTGKKITLECSQTMGHDKMYWYQQDPGMELHLIHYSYGVNSTEKGDLSSESTVSRIRTEHFPLTLESARPSHTSQYLCASSGGSGSRRRNEQFFGPGTRLTVL.

This chain links TRBV7-2 with TRBJ2-1, with 8 positions matching TRBD2. Germline V gene data show CDR1 as SGHTA and CDR2 as FQGNSA. J was trimmed by 4 bases and V by 2 bases; bases with no gene match: 7. The CDR3 length is 16 residues. CDR3 DNA sequence: TGTGCCAGCAGCTTAAGTGCGGCGGGAGGATACAATGAGCAGTTCTTC. Its translation: CASSLSAAGGYNEQFF.

V is TRBV2 and J is TRBJ2-1, with D perhaps TRBD1 (5 bases). Trimming removed 6 bases from V and 10 bases from J, with 16 bases in between. Germline CDR1 is SNHLY and CDR2 is FYNNEI. This CDR3 region has 13 residues. CDR3 sequence reads: CASSTLTGDEQFF. For the CDR3, the DNA is TGTGCCAGCAGCACTTTAACAGGTGACGAGCAGTTCTTC.

This rearrangement joins TRBV7-2 to TRBJ2-3, with 7 positions matching TRBD2. CDR1 is SGHTA, CDR2 FQGNSA, per germline. CDR3 size: 18 residues. V gave up 5 bases and J gave up 0 bases; unmatched junction bases: 14. The CDR3: CASSRLLASGTSTDTQYF. CDR3 nucleotides: TGTGCCAGCAGCCGACTTTTAGCTAGCGGTACTAGCACAGATACGCAGTATTTT.

This chain connects TRBV5-1 to TRBJ2-7, with D perhaps matching TRBD2 (6 bases). Trimming removed 4 bases at V and 9 bases at J, with 23 bases between. The germline V gene has CDR1 SGHRS and CDR2 YFSETQ. There are 15 residues in the CDR3. The CDR3 bases are TGCGCCAGCAGCGCGGGACTCCGGATAGTTACCGGGCAGTACTTC. Translated: CASSAGLRIVTGQYF. Drawing the rest from reference TRBV5-1 and TRBJ2-7, the complete variable domain is KAGVTQTPRYLIKTRGQQVTLSCSPISGHRSVSWYQQTPGQGLQFLFEYFSETQRNKGNFPGRFSGRQFSNSRSEMNVSTLELGDSALYLCASSAGLRIVTGQYFGPGTRLTVT.

V is TRBV27 and J is TRBJ1-1; the D is unclear. From germline, CDR1 is MNHEY and CDR2 SMNVEV (reference sequence). Trimming took off 5 bases at V and 4 bases at J, with 11 bases between the two ends. The CDR3 sequence is 13 residues long. This chain's CDR3 is CASSPRGVTEAFF. The CDR3 coding sequence is TGTGCCAGCAGTCCCCGGGGTGTCACTGAAGCTTTCTTT.

This clone was counted a few times. V usage is TRBV2 and J usage is TRBJ2-3; D is possibly TRBD2 (6 bases). Trimming cost V 6 bases and J 5 bases, with 21 bases left between them. This CDR3 region has 16 residues. Germline V gene data show CDR1 as SNHLY and CDR2 as FYNNEI. The CDR3 DNA reads as TGTGCCAGCAGCCCCAGCCCCCCCGGGAGAGGAGATACGCAGTATTTT. Translation: CASSPSPPGRGDTQYF.

V is TRBV5-1 and J is TRBJ2-7, with 7 bases that match TRBD1. The CDR3 sequence is 15 residues long. Germline CDR1 is SGHRS and CDR2 is YFSETQ. The junction had 12 bases not matched to a gene; V was cut back by 0 bases and J by 9 bases. The CDR3 DNA sequence: TGCGCCAGCAGCTTGGTAGGGCAGGGGGTACTCCGGCAGTACTTC. It specifies CASSLVGQGVLRQYF.

The chain recombines TRBV2 with TRBJ2-1, with 7 bases fitting TRBD2. The junction had 9 bases not matched to a gene; V was cut back by 6 bases and J by 4 bases. This CDR3 is 15 amino acids long. Germline values: CDR1 SNHLY, CDR2 FYNNEI. The CDR3 nucleotides are TGTGCCAGCAGCGCCGGTGTAGCGGGTTACAATGAGCAGTTCTTC. This translates into CASSAGVAGYNEQFF. The whole variable domain, remainder taken from reference TRBV2 and TRBJ2-1, is EPEVTQTPSHQVTQMGQEVILRCVPISNHLYFYWYRQILGQKVEFLVSFYNNEISEKSEIFDDQFSVERPDGSNFTLKIRSTKLEDSAMYFCASSAGVAGYNEQFFGPGTRLTVL.

The chain carries TRBV6-1 and TRBJ2-2; the match to TRBD2 covers 10 bases. J was trimmed by 7 bases and V by 8 bases; bases with no gene match: 7. Germline V lookup: CDR1 MNHNS, CDR2 SASEGT. CDR3 size: 14 residues. The CDR3: CASPGLAGVGELFF. The CDR3 nucleotides read TGTGCCAGCCCGGGGCTAGCGGGAGTCGGGGAGCTGTTTTTT.

A single count supports this clone. This chain joins TRBV5-4 and TRBJ2-5; tentative D call: TRBD1 (5 bases). The V and J ends lost 1 base and 5 bases respectively, with 12 bases between them. Germline-derived CDR1 and CDR2 are SGHNT and YYREEE (reference sequence). The CDR3 is 14 amino acids. The CDR3 protein is CASSLFLGQETQYF. The CDR3, as DNA: TGTGCCAGCAGCTTGTTTCTGGGGCAGGAGACCCAGTACTTC.

The V gene is TRBV30, the J gene TRBJ2-1; 8 positions match TRBD2. CDR1 GTSNPN and CDR2 SVGIG come from the germline V gene (reference sequence). The CDR3 runs 15 residues. Trimming took 2 bases from V and 4 from J; bases not matched to a gene: 7. The CDR3 nucleotides read TGTGCCTGGAGTAGTTGGCGGGGGGCGTACAATGAGCAGTTCTTC. This codes for CAWSSWRGAYNEQFF.

The rearrangement links TRBV27 to TRBJ1-2; 11 bases align to TRBD1. CDR1 MNHEY and CDR2 SMNVEV come from the germline V gene (reference sequence). V lost 3 bases to trimming and J lost 8 bases; unmatched junction nucleotides: 11. This CDR3 spans 16 amino acids. The CDR3, as DNA: TGTGCCAGCAGTTTGGGGGACAGGGGGTTTCTTGGCGGCTACACCTTC. It codes for CASSLGDRGFLGGYTF.

The chain joins TRBV6-1 to TRBJ1-2; 7 bases agree with TRBD1. Germline V gives CDR1 MNHNS, CDR2 SASEGT. The junction had 10 bases not matched to a gene; V was cut back by 7 bases and J by 2 bases. The CDR3 has 15 residues. DNA for the CDR3: TGTGCCAGCACTCATAAGGCGACAGGGAACTATGGCTACACCTTC. Its protein is CASTHKATGNYGYTF.

This clone appeared a few times. The genes are TRBV28 and TRBJ1-1; a possible D gene is TRBD1 (5 bases). The germline V gene has CDR1 MDHEN and CDR2 SYDVKM. The V end was cut by 8 bases, the J end by 4 bases, with 14 bases between. The length of the CDR3 is 13 residues. The CDR3 coding sequence is TGTGCCAGCCGGGCCCACGGGGGCACTGAAGCTTTCTTT. It translates to CASRAHGGTEAFF.

The chain couples TRBV6-1 to TRBJ1-1; 9 bases line up with TRBD1. There are 15 residues in the CDR3. CDR1 is MNHNS and CDR2 is SASEGT in the germline V gene. V shed 4 bases, J shed 6 bases, and the junction held 9 bases outside the gene matches. CDR3 sequence reads: CASSATGQGFAEAFF. The CDR3 DNA sequence: TGTGCCAGCAGTGCTACCGGACAGGGGTTCGCTGAAGCTTTCTTT.

The chain uses TRBV4-1 and TRBJ2-5; 9 bases are shared with TRBD2. The V gene end was trimmed by 4 bases and the J gene end by 2 bases; junction bases not matched to a gene: 8. The CDR3 is 16 amino acids. Germline values: CDR1 MGHRA, CDR2 YSYEKL. CDR3 amino acids: CASSRNSGRGQETQYF. The CDR3 nucleotides read TGCGCCAGCAGCCGAAATAGCGGGAGAGGACAAGAGACCCAGTACTTC.

V and J are TRBV10-2 and TRBJ2-2, with TRBD1 as a possible D gene (5 bases). The CDR3 sequence is 14 residues long. Trimming cost V 7 bases and J 0 bases, with 9 bases left between them. The germline CDR1 and CDR2 sequences are WSHSY and SAAADI. The chain's CDR3 is CASKGHANTGELFF. DNA of the CDR3: TGCGCCAGCAAAGGACACGCGAACACCGGGGAGCTGTTTTTT.

J is TRBJ1-5 and V is TRBV23-1; no clear D. TRBV23-1 is treated as an ORF (open reading frame) with a function not yet certain. Trimming took off 3 bases at V and 1 base at J, with 28 bases between the two ends. CDR3 length: 21 residues. CDR3 protein: CASSQKIIRRKILGSNQPQHF. CDR3 bases: TGCGCCAGCAGTCAGAAAATCATCCGACGGAAGATACTAGGGAGCAATCAGCCCCAGCATTTT.

CDR3 residues: CASSLFVKRTEETQYF. The CDR3 DNA reads TGTGCCAGCAGTTTATTCGTCAAAAGGACAGAAGAGACCCAGTACTTC. The gene calls are TRBV27 and TRBJ2-5; tentative D call: TRBD1 (6 bases). CDR1 is MNHEY, CDR2 SMNVEV, per germline (reference sequence). CDR3 length: 16 amino acids. The V end lost 1 base, the J end lost 3 bases, and 15 bases lay between the germline ends.

This chain joins TRBV2 and TRBJ1-2, with 8 bases matching TRBD1. Looked up from germline, CDR1 is SNHLY and CDR2 is FYNNEI. CDR3 length: 14 residues. J lost 8 bases, V lost 6 bases, and 11 bases had no gene match. CDR3 sequence: CASRGRDRLRGYTF. CDR3 bases: TGTGCCAGCAGGGGCCGGGACAGGTTGCGCGGCTACACCTTC.

The chain recombines TRBV6-5 with TRBJ2-7; D possibly corresponds to TRBD2 (5 bases). CDR1 and CDR2 from the germline V gene are MNHEY and SVGAGI. This CDR3 spans 13 amino acids. V lost 2 bases to trimming and J lost 4 bases, with 9 bases between them. The CDR3 reads CASSYGTRYEQYF. The CDR3 region has the DNA TGTGCCAGCAGTTACGGTACTAGATACGAGCAGTACTTC.

This clone came up once. This chain joins TRBV15 and TRBJ1-5; 8 nucleotides align to TRBD1. V shed 8 bases, J shed 6 bases, and the junction held 6 bases outside the gene matches. Germline values: CDR1 LNHNV, CDR2 YYDKDF (reference sequence). The CDR3 totals 13 residues. The CDR3 reads CATQGANTQPQHF. In DNA form, the CDR3 reads TGTGCCACCCAGGGGGCGAACACTCAGCCCCAGCATTTT.

CDR3 nucleotides: TGTGCCAGCAATGGGCCAGACCAAGAGACCCAGTACTTC. Translated: CASNGPDQETQYF. The J gene is TRBJ2-5, the V gene TRBV2; D is unclear. Germline-derived CDR1 and CDR2 are SNHLY and FYNNEI. This CDR3 has 13 amino acids. V lost 7 bases and J 0 bases, leaving 9 bases between the germline ends.

The chain couples TRBV6-1 to TRBJ2-7; TRBD1 agrees at 8 bases. This CDR3 is built from 13 residues. With 2 bases clipped from V and 13 bases from J, the junction kept 10 bases outside the gene matches. CDR1 and CDR2 from the germline V gene are MNHNS and SASEGT. The CDR3 DNA sequence: TGTGCCAGCAGTGAAACTTTGGACAGGGCGATATACTTC. It is translated as CASSETLDRAIYF.

The chain joins TRBV7-9 to TRBJ1-1; D is ambiguous. The germline V gene encodes CDR1 SEHNR and CDR2 FQNEAQ (reference sequence). Between the trimmed V and J ends, which lost 5 bases and 1 base, there was a span of 11 bases. The CDR3 is 14 residues long. The CDR3 nucleotides are TGTGCCAGCAGCCCTACGACATCGAACACTGAAGCTTTCTTT. This encodes CASSPTTSNTEAFF.

The V gene is TRBV7-2, the J gene TRBJ1-5; D is possibly TRBD1 (6 bases). Germline V gene data show CDR1 as SGHTA and CDR2 as FQGNSA. V shed 7 bases and J shed 4 bases, with 17 bases lying between them. This CDR3 has 15 residues. In DNA form, the CDR3 reads TGTGCCAGCAACCTTCAGGGGACATTGAATCAGCCCCAGCATTTT. Protein product: CASNLQGTLNQPQHF.

This clone has just one count. This rearrangement joins TRBV5-1 to TRBJ1-5, with a weak D call TRBD1 (6 bases). The CDR3 is 13 residues long. CDR1 and CDR2 (germline): SGHRS, YFSETQ. The V end lost 3 bases, the J end lost 3 bases, and 7 bases lay between the germline ends. The CDR3 loop is CASSWDINQPQHF. CDR3 bases: TGCGCCAGCAGCTGGGACATCAATCAGCCCCAGCATTTT.